Sequencing of this T cell receptor beta chain was carried out in a study of blood T cells in healthy people across ages. Study outcomes and limitations: Diversity was higher, and naive CD4+ cells more numerous, in long-lived donors than in aged donors.

On this clonotype: Its antigen is still unknown. No conserved phenylalanine or tryptophan is present at the end of the CDR3, so a read error is the likely explanation. The limits of the CDR3 on the DNA are not certain, so only TCRdb's listed CDR3 is given.

In germline, CDR1 is SGHTA, CDR2 FQGTGA. A total of 18 residues make up the CDR3, ends included. Donors ranged from about 6 to 95 years old and were healthy Caucasians in Russia. A second PCR, run for 7 to 11 cycles, used a sample-barcoded 5' primer plus a J-beta primer mix. TCRdb used MiXCR to reprocess the 5' RACE reads, holding one entry per CDR3 protein. The data hold about 640,000 distinct CDR3 sequences, with under 30% observed a single time. The TCR sequence derives from a woman of 80 years or more in good health. The chain employs TRBV7-3 and TRBJ2-5; the table's D gene call, TRBD2, was not cross checked with the DNA. The sequenced sample consisted of blood. Here the CDR3 reads CASAMSVVRDFCTRDPVL.